These T cell receptor beta chains were read from a single sample in a study of blood T cell repertoires in COVID-19. Profiling relied on immunoSEQ multiplex PCR, and the TCRdb table lists in-frame clones only, not all of them. The sample has some 320,000 clones; approximately 89% are singletons. Sequencing was performed on peripheral blood. The receptor source for this set is a woman aged 25 to 39 who had recovered from COVID-19. Each CDR3 is given with its conserved first and last residue. Fields, in order: D gene, clone size, V gene, J gene, CDR3 DNA, CDR3 protein. D genes are given only for firm matches. The size field is filled for only some rows; it gives once, few, many or a size class.

d_call: .
clone_size: .
v_call: TRBV19
j_call: TRBJ1-4
cdr3_nt: TGTGCCAGTAATGACAGAGAGACAGAAAAACTGTTTTTT
cdr3_aa: CASNDRETEKLFF

d_call: TRBD1
clone_size: once
v_call: TRBV28
j_call: TRBJ1-2
cdr3_nt: TGTGCCAGCAGTCAAATTCGACAGGGGGCCATCGATGGCTACACCTTC
cdr3_aa: CASSQIRQGAIDGYTF

d_call: .
clone_size: .
v_call: TRBV5-1
j_call: TRBJ2-1
cdr3_nt: TGCGCCAGCAGCTGGACTGGAGGGACGAGTTACAATGAGCAGTTCTTC
cdr3_aa: CASSWTGGTSYNEQFF

d_call: .
clone_size: .
v_call: TRBV5-1
j_call: TRBJ1-2
cdr3_nt: TGCGCCAGCAGCGGGGCCCTCGGCTACACCTTC
cdr3_aa: CASSGALGYTF

d_call: TRBD1
clone_size: .
v_call: TRBV4-1
j_call: TRBJ1-4
cdr3_nt: TGCGCCAGCAGCCTACAGGGGTTTAATGAAAAACTGTTTTTT
cdr3_aa: CASSLQGFNEKLFF

d_call: .
clone_size: .
v_call: TRBV5-8
j_call: TRBJ1-5
cdr3_nt: TGTGCCAGCAGCGCAGAGGGTCAGCCCCAGCATTTT
cdr3_aa: CASSAEGQPQHF

d_call: .
clone_size: .
v_call: TRBV5-8
j_call: TRBJ1-5
cdr3_nt: TGTGCCAGCAGCTTCGACACCCATCAGCCCCAGCATTTT
cdr3_aa: CASSFDTHQPQHF

d_call: TRBD1
clone_size: .
v_call: TRBV30
j_call: TRBJ2-7
cdr3_nt: TGTGCCTGGAGTGGGCAGGGGGCGGTCTACGAGCAGTACTTC
cdr3_aa: CAWSGQGAVYEQYF

d_call: TRBD2
clone_size: .
v_call: TRBV7-8
j_call: TRBJ2-4
cdr3_nt: TGTGCCAGCAGACCGAATAGCGGGGCTGACATTCAGTACTTC
cdr3_aa: CASRPNSGADIQYF

d_call: TRBD1
clone_size: once
v_call: TRBV28
j_call: TRBJ1-2
cdr3_nt: TGTGCCAGCAGTCTGCGCGGGACAGGGGCTAACTATGGCTACACCTTC
cdr3_aa: CASSLRGTGANYGYTF

d_call: TRBD1
clone_size: once
v_call: TRBV5-1
j_call: TRBJ2-1
cdr3_nt: TGCGCCAGCAGCCCCTCCGGGGGACAGGCCTCCGTTTCTCACAATGAGCAGTTCTTC
cdr3_aa: CASSPSGGQASVSHNEQFF

d_call: TRBD1
clone_size: .
v_call: TRBV2
j_call: TRBJ1-6
cdr3_nt: TGTGCCAGCAGTACAGGGGAGAATTCACCCCTCCACTTT
cdr3_aa: CASSTGENSPLHF

d_call: .
clone_size: once
v_call: TRBV24-1
j_call: TRBJ1-2
cdr3_nt: TGTGCCACCAGTGATCTCGGAGGGGGCTACACCTTC
cdr3_aa: CATSDLGGGYTF

d_call: TRBD2
clone_size: .
v_call: TRBV29-1
j_call: TRBJ2-7
cdr3_nt: TGCAGCTACACTGACCGGGGGGTATCCTACGAGCAGTACTTC
cdr3_aa: CSYTDRGVSYEQYF

d_call: .
clone_size: .
v_call: TRBV27
j_call: TRBJ1-1
cdr3_nt: TGTGCCAGCAGTTTATTTCAACAGGGAATGCGCGAAGCTTTCTTT
cdr3_aa: CASSLFQQGMREAFF

d_call: TRBD1
clone_size: .
v_call: TRBV19
j_call: TRBJ1-5
cdr3_nt: TGTGCCAGTAGACGAGGGGGCAGGGGGGTGCGCAATCAGCCCCAGCATTTT
cdr3_aa: CASRRGGRGVRNQPQHF

d_call: TRBD1
clone_size: .
v_call: TRBV11-2
j_call: TRBJ2-5
cdr3_nt: TGTGCCAGCAGCTTAGGTGAACCGACAGGGGGAAGGGAGACCCAGTACTTC
cdr3_aa: CASSLGEPTGGRETQYF

d_call: .
clone_size: .
v_call: TRBV28
j_call: TRBJ2-7
cdr3_nt: TGTGCCAGCAGCCTACGGGGGGCCGGATACGAGCAGTACTTC
cdr3_aa: CASSLRGAGYEQYF

d_call: .
clone_size: .
v_call: TRBV4-3
j_call: TRBJ2-5
cdr3_nt: TGCGCCAGCAGCCAAGGGGCGGGGAGAGAGACCCAGTACTTC
cdr3_aa: CASSQGAGRETQYF

d_call: .
clone_size: .
v_call: TRBV29-1
j_call: TRBJ1-1
cdr3_nt: TGCAGAGCTCGAGGGGGGGACCATGAAGCTTTCTTT
cdr3_aa: CRARGGDHEAFF

d_call: TRBD1
clone_size: .
v_call: TRBV18
j_call: TRBJ2-5
cdr3_nt: TGTGCCAGCTCACCAACAGGGGAAGAGACCCAGTACTTC
cdr3_aa: CASSPTGEETQYF

d_call: .
clone_size: few
v_call: TRBV30
j_call: TRBJ1-5
cdr3_nt: TGTGCCTGGAGCCGAGGAAGCAATCAGCCCCAGCATTTT
cdr3_aa: CAWSRGSNQPQHF

d_call: .
clone_size: once
v_call: TRBV19
j_call: TRBJ2-1
cdr3_nt: TGTGCCAGTAGTATCAGCCAGCTACAGGGCGATGAGCAGTTCTTC
cdr3_aa: CASSISQLQGDEQFF

d_call: .
clone_size: .
v_call: TRBV2
j_call: TRBJ1-3
cdr3_nt: TGTGCCAGCAGTCAAGAAGGGGTTCCTGCTGGAAACACCATATATTTT
cdr3_aa: CASSQEGVPAGNTIYF

d_call: .
clone_size: .
v_call: TRBV9
j_call: TRBJ1-2
cdr3_nt: TGTGCCAGCAGCAACGACGGGGACTATGGCTACACCTTC
cdr3_aa: CASSNDGDYGYTF

d_call: .
clone_size: .
v_call: TRBV3-1/TRBV3-2
j_call: TRBJ2-1
cdr3_nt: TGTGCCAGCAGATCACTCGGGGGGCAGTTCTTC
cdr3_aa: CASRSLGGQFF

d_call: TRBD1
clone_size: .
v_call: TRBV9
j_call: TRBJ1-2
cdr3_nt: TGTGCCAGCAGCGTAGCCACCGGGGGACAGAACTATGGCTACACCTTC
cdr3_aa: CASSVATGGQNYGYTF

d_call: TRBD1
clone_size: .
v_call: TRBV19
j_call: TRBJ2-6
cdr3_nt: TGTGCCAGTAGTACAACCCAGGGGACAGACTCTGGGGCCAACGTCCTGACTTTC
cdr3_aa: CASSTTQGTDSGANVLTF

d_call: TRBD1
clone_size: .
v_call: TRBV4-1
j_call: TRBJ1-6
cdr3_nt: TGCGCCAGCAGCCCCAGCCCGAGGACAGGGAAGGGCTCACCCCTCCACTTT
cdr3_aa: CASSPSPRTGKGSPLHF

d_call: TRBD1
clone_size: .
v_call: TRBV4-2
j_call: TRBJ2-2
cdr3_nt: TGTGCCAGCAGCCAAGGGGGACAGTGGAAGAACACCGGGGAGCTGTTTTTT
cdr3_aa: CASSQGGQWKNTGELFF

d_call: .
clone_size: .
v_call: TRBV28
j_call: TRBJ2-2
cdr3_nt: TGTGCCAGCAGTATCCGTACCCCCAAGCGCAACACCGGGGAGCTGTTTTTT
cdr3_aa: CASSIRTPKRNTGELFF

d_call: .
clone_size: .
v_call: TRBV28
j_call: TRBJ1-6
cdr3_nt: TGTGCCAGCAGTCTATACTCGCAACCGGGTAATTCACCCCTCCACTTT
cdr3_aa: CASSLYSQPGNSPLHF

d_call: .
clone_size: .
v_call: TRBV5-6
j_call: TRBJ1-2
cdr3_nt: TGTGCCAGCAGCTTGACAGGAACTAACTATGGCTACACCTTC
cdr3_aa: CASSLTGTNYGYTF

d_call: .
clone_size: .
v_call: TRBV5-1
j_call: TRBJ1-1
cdr3_nt: TGCGCCAGCAGCTGGGGGGGACAGAACACTGAAGCTTTCTTT
cdr3_aa: CASSWGGQNTEAFF

d_call: TRBD1
clone_size: .
v_call: TRBV27
j_call: TRBJ2-1
cdr3_nt: TGTGCCAGCAGCACCCCGCCGGGGACAGGGACCTACAATGAGCAGTTCTTC
cdr3_aa: CASSTPPGTGTYNEQFF

d_call: .
clone_size: .
v_call: TRBV6-5
j_call: TRBJ1-2
cdr3_nt: TGTGCCAGCAGTACCTCCTTGGGGGGAGACTATGGCTACACCTTC
cdr3_aa: CASSTSLGGDYGYTF

d_call: TRBD1
clone_size: .
v_call: TRBV7-3
j_call: TRBJ2-5
cdr3_nt: TGTGCCAGCAGCACAGGGACAGGGGGCTCAGAGACCCAGTACTTC
cdr3_aa: CASSTGTGGSETQYF

d_call: .
clone_size: .
v_call: TRBV7-3
j_call: TRBJ2-3
cdr3_nt: TGTGCCAGCAGCCCTTTGACAGGACCCCGCGGAGATACGCAGTATTTT
cdr3_aa: CASSPLTGPRGDTQYF

d_call: .
clone_size: .
v_call: TRBV18
j_call: TRBJ1-1
cdr3_nt: TGTGCCAGCTCACCACCGTGGGGGGGGAACACTGAAGCTTTCTTT
cdr3_aa: CASSPPWGGNTEAFF

d_call: .
clone_size: .
v_call: TRBV6-5
j_call: TRBJ2-5
cdr3_nt: TGTGCCACCCAGGGTTCATGGGAGACCCAGTACTTC
cdr3_aa: CATQGSWETQYF

d_call: .
clone_size: .
v_call: TRBV3-1/TRBV3-2
j_call: TRBJ2-7
cdr3_nt: TGTGCCAGCAGCCCAGAACAGGGGAGGTCCTACGAGCAGTACTTC
cdr3_aa: CASSPEQGRSYEQYF

d_call: .
clone_size: .
v_call: TRBV9
j_call: TRBJ2-5
cdr3_nt: TGTGCCAGCAGCGCACAGGGACGGGAGACCCAGTACTTC
cdr3_aa: CASSAQGRETQYF

d_call: .
clone_size: .
v_call: TRBV7-2
j_call: TRBJ1-1
cdr3_nt: TGTGCCAGCAGCTCTCAGGTTTTGGAGAACACTGAAGCTTTCTTT
cdr3_aa: CASSSQVLENTEAFF

d_call: .
clone_size: once
v_call: TRBV7-9
j_call: TRBJ2-1
cdr3_nt: TGTGCCAGCCTAGGAGGGGTTAATGAGCAGTTCTTC
cdr3_aa: CASLGGVNEQFF

d_call: TRBD1
clone_size: .
v_call: TRBV5-4
j_call: TRBJ1-2
cdr3_nt: TGTGCCAGCAGCTCGAACACGGACAGGCCCTATGGCTACACCTTC
cdr3_aa: CASSSNTDRPYGYTF

d_call: .
clone_size: .
v_call: TRBV18
j_call: TRBJ2-5
cdr3_nt: TGTGCCAGCTCACCAGGAGGGGACGAGACCCAGTACTTC
cdr3_aa: CASSPGGDETQYF

d_call: .
clone_size: .
v_call: TRBV7-3
j_call: TRBJ2-1
cdr3_nt: TGTGCCAGCAGCCCAGGCCAATTGTCCTACAATGAGCAGTTCTTC
cdr3_aa: CASSPGQLSYNEQFF

d_call: .
clone_size: .
v_call: TRBV6-5
j_call: TRBJ1-2
cdr3_nt: TGTGCCAGCAGTTACTCGATCAGGGATGACTATGGCTACACCTTC
cdr3_aa: CASSYSIRDDYGYTF

d_call: .
clone_size: .
v_call: TRBV4-1
j_call: TRBJ1-2
cdr3_nt: TGCGCCAGCAGCCAAATAGGGACGGGGGGTAACTATGGCTACACCTTC
cdr3_aa: CASSQIGTGGNYGYTF

d_call: .
clone_size: .
v_call: TRBV10-3
j_call: TRBJ1-3
cdr3_nt: TGTGCCATCAGTGAGGGGGGCCGCACCTCTGGAAACACCATATATTTT
cdr3_aa: CAISEGGRTSGNTIYF